This T cell receptor beta chain was recovered during a study of T-cell reconstitution after alpha-beta-depleted transplantation in children. Unique molecular identifiers were incorporated during preparation of the TCRbeta library. Using its own MiXCR run on the PCR reads, TCRdb lists one record per CDR3 protein. The profile shows around 93,000 distinct CDR3 sequences, 7% to 10% of them singletons. V was clipped by 3 bases and J by 2 bases; unmatched bases: 3. Germline V gene data show CDR1 as KGHSH and CDR2 as LQKENI. The CDR3 is made up of 14 amino acids. The genes are TRBV18 and TRBJ1-2, with 7 bases aligning to TRBD1. This sequence originates from a human donor who donated a stem cell graft to a child with congenital amegakaryocytic thrombocytopenia. Sequenced material: PBMCs from the stem cell graft donor, taken from the stem cell graft. The CDR3 loop reads CASSPGRGNYGYTF. The CDR3 bases are TGTGCCAGCTCACCCGGCAGGGGGAACTATGGCTACACCTTC. Full variable domain (outside the CDR3, taken from reference TRBV18 and TRBJ1-2): NAGVMQNPRHLVRRRGQEARLRCSPMKGHSHVYWYRQLPEEGLKFMVYLQKENIIDESGMPKERFSAEFPKEGPSILRIQQVVRGDSAAYFCASSPGRGNYGYTFGSGTRLTVV.